This T cell receptor (beta chain) was sequenced in a study of cytomegalovirus exposure and HLA in healthy donors. About the study: Some 91 million unique TCRs from HLA-typed donors were held in an early release of data.

Study findings and constraints: Associated with cytomegalovirus, according to the listing, were 150 to 200 TCR beta chains. According to a later analysis, most TCR beta chains associated with CMV appeared HLA-restricted. Exclusion applied to some V segments, including TRBV6-2 and TRBV6-3, as they were indistinguishable.

Primers for the PCR totalled 60 Vbeta and 13 Jbeta. This table comes from immunoSEQ multiplex PCR, and its TCRdb copy is limited to in-frame clones, with some not included. The top ten clones hold 7.5% to 9% of a sample with more than 100,000 clones, about 80% of them seen once. The V gene lost 11 bases and the J gene lost 1 base, with 14 bases spanning the gap. The length of the CDR3 is 13 residues. Looked up from germline, CDR1 is LNHDA and CDR2 is SQIVND (reference sequence). The sample holds a few counts of this clone. Its antigen is not known. Other DNA sequences of this sample code for an identical CDR3.

Sequencing input: PBMCs. The receptor's source is a female donor in good health and CMV-seropositive. The chain combines TRBV19 with TRBJ1-1; the D is unclear. CDR3 sequence: CASSPGKNTEAFF. For the CDR3, the DNA is TGTGCCTCTAGCCCGGGAAAGAACACTGAAGCTTTCTTT.